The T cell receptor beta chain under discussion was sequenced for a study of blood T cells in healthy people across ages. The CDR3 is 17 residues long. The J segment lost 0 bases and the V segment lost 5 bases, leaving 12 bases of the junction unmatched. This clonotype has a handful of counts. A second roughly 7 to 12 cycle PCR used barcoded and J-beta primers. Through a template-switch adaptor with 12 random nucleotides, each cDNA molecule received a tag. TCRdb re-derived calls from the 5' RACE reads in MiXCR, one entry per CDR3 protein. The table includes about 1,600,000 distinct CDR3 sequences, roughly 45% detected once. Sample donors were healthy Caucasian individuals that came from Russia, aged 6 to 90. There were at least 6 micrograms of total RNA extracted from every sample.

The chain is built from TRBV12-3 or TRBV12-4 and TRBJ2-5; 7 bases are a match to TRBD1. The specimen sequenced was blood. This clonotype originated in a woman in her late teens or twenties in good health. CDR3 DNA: TGTGCCAGCAGTCCCAGGACAGGCGCCCCGTACCAAGAGACCCAGTACTTC. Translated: CASSPRTGAPYQETQYF.